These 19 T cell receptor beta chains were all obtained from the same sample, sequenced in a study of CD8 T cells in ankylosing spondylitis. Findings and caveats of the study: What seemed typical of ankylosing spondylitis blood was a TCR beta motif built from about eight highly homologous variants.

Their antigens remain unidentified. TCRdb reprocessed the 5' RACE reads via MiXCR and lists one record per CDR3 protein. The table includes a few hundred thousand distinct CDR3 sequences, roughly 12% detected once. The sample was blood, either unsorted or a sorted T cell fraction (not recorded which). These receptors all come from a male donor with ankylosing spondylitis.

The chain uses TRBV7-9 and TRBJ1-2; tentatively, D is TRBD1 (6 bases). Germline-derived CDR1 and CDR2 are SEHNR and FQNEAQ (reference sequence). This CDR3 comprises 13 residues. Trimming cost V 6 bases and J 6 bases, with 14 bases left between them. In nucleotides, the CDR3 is TGTGCCAGCAGAGGACAGTCAGGGAATGGCTACACCTTC. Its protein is CASRGQSGNGYTF.

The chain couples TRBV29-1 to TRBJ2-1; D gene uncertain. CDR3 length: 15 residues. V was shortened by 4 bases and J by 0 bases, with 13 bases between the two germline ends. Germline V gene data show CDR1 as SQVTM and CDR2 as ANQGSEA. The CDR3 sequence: CSVARGPGSYNEQFF. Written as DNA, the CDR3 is TGCAGCGTTGCGCGTGGGCCGGGCTCCTACAATGAGCAGTTCTTC.

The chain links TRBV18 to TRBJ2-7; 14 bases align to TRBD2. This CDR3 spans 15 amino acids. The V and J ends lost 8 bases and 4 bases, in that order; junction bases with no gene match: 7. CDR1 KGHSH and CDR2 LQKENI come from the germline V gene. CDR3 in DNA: TGTGCCAGCCGAATAGGACTAGCGGGAGGATACGAGCAGTACTTC. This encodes CASRIGLAGGYEQYF.

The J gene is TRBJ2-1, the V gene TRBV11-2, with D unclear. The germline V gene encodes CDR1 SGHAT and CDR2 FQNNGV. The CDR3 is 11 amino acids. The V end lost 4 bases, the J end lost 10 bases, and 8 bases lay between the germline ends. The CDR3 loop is CASSSPREQFF. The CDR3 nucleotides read TGTGCCAGCAGCTCCCCCCGGGAGCAGTTCTTC.

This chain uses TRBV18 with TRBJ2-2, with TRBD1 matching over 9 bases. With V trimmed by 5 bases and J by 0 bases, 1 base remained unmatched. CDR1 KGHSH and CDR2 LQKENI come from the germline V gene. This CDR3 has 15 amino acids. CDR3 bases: TGTGCCAGCTCAGGGACAGGGCCGAACACCGGGGAGCTGTTTTTT. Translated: CASSGTGPNTGELFF.

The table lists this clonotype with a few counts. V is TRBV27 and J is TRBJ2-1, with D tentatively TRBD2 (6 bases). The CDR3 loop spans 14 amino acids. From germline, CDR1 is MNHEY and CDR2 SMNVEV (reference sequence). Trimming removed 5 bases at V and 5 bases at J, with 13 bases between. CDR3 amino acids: CASSPLPGDNEQFF. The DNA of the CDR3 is TGTGCCAGCAGTCCCCTCCCGGGAGACAATGAGCAGTTCTTC.

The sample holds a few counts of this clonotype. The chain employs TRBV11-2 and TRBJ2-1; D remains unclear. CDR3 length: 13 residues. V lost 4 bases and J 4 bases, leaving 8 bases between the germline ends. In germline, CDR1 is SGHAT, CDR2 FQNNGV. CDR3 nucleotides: TGTGCCAGCAGCTCTGACATGTACAATGAGCAGTTCTTC. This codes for CASSSDMYNEQFF.

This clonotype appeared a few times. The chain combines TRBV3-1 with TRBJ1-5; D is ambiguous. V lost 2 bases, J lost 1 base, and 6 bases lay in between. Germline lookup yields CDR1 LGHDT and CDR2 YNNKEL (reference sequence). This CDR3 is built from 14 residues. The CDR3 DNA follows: TGTGCCAGCAGCCAACAGGTGAGCAATCAGCCCCAGCATTTT. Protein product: CASSQQVSNQPQHF.

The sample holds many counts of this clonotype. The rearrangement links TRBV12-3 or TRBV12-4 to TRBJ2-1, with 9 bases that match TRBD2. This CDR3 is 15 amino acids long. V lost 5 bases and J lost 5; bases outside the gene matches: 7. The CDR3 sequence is CASSIRTSDNNEQFF. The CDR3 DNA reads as TGTGCCAGCAGTATAAGGACTAGCGACAACAATGAGCAGTTCTTC.

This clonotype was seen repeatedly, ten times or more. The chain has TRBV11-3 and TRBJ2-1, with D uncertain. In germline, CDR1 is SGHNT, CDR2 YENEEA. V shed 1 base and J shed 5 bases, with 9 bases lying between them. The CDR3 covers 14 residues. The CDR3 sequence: CASSLVSLNNEQFF. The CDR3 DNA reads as TGTGCCAGCAGCTTAGTTTCCCTAAACAATGAGCAGTTCTTC.

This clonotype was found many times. CDR3 residues: CASSRLGTSNYEQFF. The DNA of the CDR3 is TGTGCCAGCAGTCGCCTCGGGACTAGTAACTATGAGCAGTTCTTC. The chain is built from TRBV28 and TRBJ2-1; 8 bases fit TRBD2. Losses at the gene ends were 5 bases for V and 8 bases for J; bases not matched to a gene: 11. The CDR3 length is 15 residues. Germline V CDR1 and CDR2: MDHEN, SYDVKM. The complete variable domain, with remaining parts taken from reference TRBV28 and TRBJ2-1, reads DVKVTQSSRYLVKRTGEKVFLECVQDMDHENMFWYRQDPGLGLRLIYFSYDVKMKEKGDIPEGYSVSREKKERFSLILESASTNQTSMYLCASSRLGTSNYEQFFGPGTRLTVL.

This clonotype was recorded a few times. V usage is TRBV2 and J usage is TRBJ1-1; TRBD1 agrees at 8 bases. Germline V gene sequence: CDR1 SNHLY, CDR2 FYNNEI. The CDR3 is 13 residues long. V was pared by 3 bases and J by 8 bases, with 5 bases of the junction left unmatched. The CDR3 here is CASSDAGGNEAFF. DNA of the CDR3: TGTGCCAGCAGTGACGCAGGGGGCAACGAAGCTTTCTTT.

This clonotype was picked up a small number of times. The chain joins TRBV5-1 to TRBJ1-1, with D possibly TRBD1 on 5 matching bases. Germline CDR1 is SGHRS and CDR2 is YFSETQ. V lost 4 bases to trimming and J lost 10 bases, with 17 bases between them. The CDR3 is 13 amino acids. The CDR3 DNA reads TGCGCCAGCAGCGCCGGGGCCTCGGAGCGAGCTTTCTTT. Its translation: CASSAGASERAFF.

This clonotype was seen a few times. The CDR3 protein is CASSRTEAGNTIYF. The CDR3 DNA follows: TGTGCCAGCAGCCGAACTGAGGCTGGAAACACCATATATTTT. The V and J genes are TRBV3-1 and TRBJ1-3; D remains unclear. The germline CDR1 and CDR2 sequences are LGHDT and YNNKEL (reference sequence). Trimming stripped 4 bases from V and 2 bases from J, with 9 bases between. The CDR3 length is 14 residues. Based on the CDR3 plus reference TRBV3-1 and TRBJ1-3, the full variable domain is DTAVSQTPKYLVTQMGNDKSIKCEQNLGHDTMYWYKQDSKKFLKIMFSYNNKELIINETVPNRFSPKSPDKAHLNLHINSLELGDSAVYFCASSRTEAGNTIYFGEGSWLTVV.

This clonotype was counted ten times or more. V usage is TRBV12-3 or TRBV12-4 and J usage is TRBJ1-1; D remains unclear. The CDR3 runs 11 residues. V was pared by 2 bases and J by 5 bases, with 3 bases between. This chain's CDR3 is CASSLFTEAFF. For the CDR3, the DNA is TGTGCCAGCAGTTTATTTACTGAAGCTTTCTTT.

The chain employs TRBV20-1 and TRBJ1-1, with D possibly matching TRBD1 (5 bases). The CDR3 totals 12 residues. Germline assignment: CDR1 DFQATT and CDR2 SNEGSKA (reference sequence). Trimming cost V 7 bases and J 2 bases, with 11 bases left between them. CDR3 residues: CSGGRVNTEAFF. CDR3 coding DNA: TGCAGTGGGGGCAGGGTTAACACTGAAGCTTTCTTT.

The CDR3 here is CASSYLGRGNTGELFF. CDR3 DNA sequence: TGTGCCAGCAGTTACTTGGGACGGGGGAACACCGGGGAGCTGTTTTTT. The rearrangement uses TRBV6-2 or TRBV6-3 and TRBJ2-2; D may match TRBD1 or TRBD2 (5 bases each). This CDR3 is built from 16 residues. Looked up from germline, CDR1 is MNHEY and CDR2 is SVGEGT. V lost 1 base and J 1 base, leaving 10 bases between the germline ends.

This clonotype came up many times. The CDR3 coding sequence is TGCGCCAGCAGCTGGGAAGGGGCGTACTCTGAAGCTTTCTTT. It translates to CASSWEGAYSEAFF. V is TRBV5-1 and J is TRBJ1-1, with a tentative D call TRBD1 (5 bases). The CDR3 loop spans 14 amino acids. CDR1 and CDR2 from the germline V gene are SGHRS and YFSETQ. V gave up 3 bases and J gave up 6 bases, with 15 bases separating them.

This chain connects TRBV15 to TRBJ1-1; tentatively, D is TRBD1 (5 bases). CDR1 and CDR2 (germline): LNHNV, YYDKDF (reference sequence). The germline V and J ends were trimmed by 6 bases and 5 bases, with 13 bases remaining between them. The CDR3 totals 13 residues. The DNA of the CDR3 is TGTGCCACCAGATTCCAGGGAGAAACTGAAGCTTTCTTT. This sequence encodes CATRFQGETEAFF.